This note documents a single T cell receptor beta chain sequence. As yet, its antigen is unknown. The sample is drawn from a study of cytomegalovirus exposure and HLA in healthy donors. For the study at large: The platform used for the approximately 130 validation repertoires matched that of the approximately 670 first-cohort repertoires, a later analysis reported.

Study-wide results and limits: Rarity characterized most TCR sequences, yet some public TCRs appeared in many donors. In vitro work confirmed that a few CMV-associated chains recognize CMV antigens. Researchers counted 180 or so TCR beta chains as cytomegalovirus-associated.

Libraries were prepared by immunoSEQ multiplex PCR; TCRdb keeps only in-frame clonotypes and omits some of them. The sample holds a few hundred thousand clones; 70% to 90% are singletons and the top ten take around 3%. The sample consisted of PBMCs. This clonotype originated in a woman aged 18-29 years in good health and CMV-seronegative.

The CDR3 nucleotides read TGCAGCGTTGAAGTTATGGGGGGGCGCTACGAGCAGTACTTC. This translates into CSVEVMGGRYEQYF. This sequence joins TRBV29-1 and TRBJ2-7; weak D call: TRBD2 (7 bases). V lost 1 base and J lost 3, with 13 bases in between. The CDR3 is 14 residues long. CDR1 and CDR2 from the germline V gene are SQVTM and ANQGSEA.